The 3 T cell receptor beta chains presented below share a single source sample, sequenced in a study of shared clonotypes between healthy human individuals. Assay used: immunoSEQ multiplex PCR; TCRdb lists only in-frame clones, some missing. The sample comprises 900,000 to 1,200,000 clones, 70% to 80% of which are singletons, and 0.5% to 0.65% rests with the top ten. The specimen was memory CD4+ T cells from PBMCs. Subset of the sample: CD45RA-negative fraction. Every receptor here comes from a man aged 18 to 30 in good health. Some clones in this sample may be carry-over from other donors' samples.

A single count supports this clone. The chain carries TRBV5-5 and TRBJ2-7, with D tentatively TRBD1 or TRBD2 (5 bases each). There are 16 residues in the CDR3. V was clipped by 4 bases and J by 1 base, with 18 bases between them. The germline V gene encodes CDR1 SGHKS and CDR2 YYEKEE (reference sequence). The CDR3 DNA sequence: TGTGCCAGCAGCCGATTATCCGGGACGGGGTCCTACGAGCAGTACTTC. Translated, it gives CASSRLSGTGSYEQYF.

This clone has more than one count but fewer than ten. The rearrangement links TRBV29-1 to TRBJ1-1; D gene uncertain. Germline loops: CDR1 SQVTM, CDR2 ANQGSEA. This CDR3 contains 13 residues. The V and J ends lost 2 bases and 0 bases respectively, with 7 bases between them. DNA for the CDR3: TGCAGCGTTGAAATTTGGGTGAACACTGAAGCTTTCTTT. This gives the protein CSVEIWVNTEAFF.

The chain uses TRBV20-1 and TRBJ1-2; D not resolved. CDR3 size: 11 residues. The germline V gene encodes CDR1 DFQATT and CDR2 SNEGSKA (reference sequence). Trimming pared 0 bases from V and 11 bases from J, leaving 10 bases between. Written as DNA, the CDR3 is TGCAGTGCTAGAGATAGGCCTCAATACACCTTC. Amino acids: CSARDRPQYTF.